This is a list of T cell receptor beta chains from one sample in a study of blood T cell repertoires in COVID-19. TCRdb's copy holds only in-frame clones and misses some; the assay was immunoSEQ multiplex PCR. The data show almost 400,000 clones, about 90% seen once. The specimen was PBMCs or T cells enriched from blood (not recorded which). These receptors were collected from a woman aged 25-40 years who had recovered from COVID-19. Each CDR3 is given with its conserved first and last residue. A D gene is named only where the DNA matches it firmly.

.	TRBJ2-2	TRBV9	CASSVGGGTGELFF
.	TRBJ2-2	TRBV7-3	CASSLTSDTGELFF
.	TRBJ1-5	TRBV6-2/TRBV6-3	CASSYREVHQPQHF
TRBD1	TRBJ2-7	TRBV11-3	CASSLGTGASYEQYF
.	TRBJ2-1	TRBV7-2	CASSFGQYNEQFF
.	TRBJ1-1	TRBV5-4	CASSLDWNTEAFF
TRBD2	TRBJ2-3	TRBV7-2	CASRYSPVAGGLDTQYF
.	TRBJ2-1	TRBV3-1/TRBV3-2	CASSQEYGRVALYNEQFF
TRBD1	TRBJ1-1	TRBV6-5	CASSYGTVNTEAFF
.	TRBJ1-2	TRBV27	CASSLRGSYGYTF
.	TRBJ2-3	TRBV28	CASNSVAERTDTQYF
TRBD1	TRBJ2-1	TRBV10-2	CASSEGQGGEQFF
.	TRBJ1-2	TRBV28	CATQTGNRGYTF
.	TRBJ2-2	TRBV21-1	CASSKGGDGGRTGELFF
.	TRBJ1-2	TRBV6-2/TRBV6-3	CASSYSRRGGYTF
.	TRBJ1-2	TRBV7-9	CASSPPGSYGYTF
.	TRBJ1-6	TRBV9	CASSVDRDNSPLHF
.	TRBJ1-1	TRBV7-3	CASREPNTEAFF
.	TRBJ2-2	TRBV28	CASSLDSANTGELFF
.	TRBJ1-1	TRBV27	CASSLAGMNTEAFF
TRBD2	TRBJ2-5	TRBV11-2	CASSGGAGGPSGETQYF
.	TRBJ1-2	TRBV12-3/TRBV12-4	CASSLTASYGYTF
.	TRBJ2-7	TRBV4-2	CASSQKTLPGQGFSGGAYEQYF
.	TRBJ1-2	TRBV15	CATSSLIYGYTF
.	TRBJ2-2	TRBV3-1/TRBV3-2	CASSQGPLIQAPKPGELFF
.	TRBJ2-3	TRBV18	CASAVYSGASTDTQYF
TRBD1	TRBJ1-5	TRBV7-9	CASSTDRNQPQHF
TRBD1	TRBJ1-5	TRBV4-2	CASSQAGRGDQPQHF
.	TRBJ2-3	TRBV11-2	CASSVDSSTDTQYF
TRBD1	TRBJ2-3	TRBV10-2	CASRDRGADTQYF
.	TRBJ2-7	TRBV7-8	CASTPAIMGAPYEQYF
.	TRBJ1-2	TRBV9	CASGDPWGGRLYGYTF
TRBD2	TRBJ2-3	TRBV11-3	CASSRTSGSRGTDTQYF
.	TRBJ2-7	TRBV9	CASSASPNVPSYEQYF
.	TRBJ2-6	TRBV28	CASRITGANVLTF
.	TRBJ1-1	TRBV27	CASSLSRTLNTEAFF
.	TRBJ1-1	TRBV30	CAGEENTEAFF
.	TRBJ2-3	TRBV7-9	CASSLTILLGDTQYF
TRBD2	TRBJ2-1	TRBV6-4	CASSGPLTSGDYNEQFF
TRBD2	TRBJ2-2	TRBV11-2	CASSLIGLAGATGELFF
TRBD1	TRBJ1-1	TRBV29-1	CSVVGQALNTEAFF
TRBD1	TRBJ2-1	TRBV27	CASSTATGGNEQFF
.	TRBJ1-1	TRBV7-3	CASSLTFEGTEAFF
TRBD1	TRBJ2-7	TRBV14	CASSKGQAGHEQYF
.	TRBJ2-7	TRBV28	CASRGQGIPEQYF
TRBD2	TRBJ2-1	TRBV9	CASSVRTSGSYNEQFF
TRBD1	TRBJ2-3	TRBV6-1	CASSEGQGTDTQYF
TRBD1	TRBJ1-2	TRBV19	CASSRSGGNYGYTF
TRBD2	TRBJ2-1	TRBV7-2	CASSPSPLAGGIF
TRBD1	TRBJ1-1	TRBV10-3	CAISDQGAGAFF
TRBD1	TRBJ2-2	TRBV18	CASSPPTGDTGELFF
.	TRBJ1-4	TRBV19	CASSSQRGEKLFF
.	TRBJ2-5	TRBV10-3	CAISGGGQETQYF
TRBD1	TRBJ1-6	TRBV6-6	CASSPRGQGSNYNSPLHF